The T cell receptor beta chain under discussion was sequenced for a study of cytomegalovirus exposure and HLA in healthy donors. Study-level points and caveats: Cytomegalovirus status was reportedly diagnosed by the classifier with high sensitivity and specificity. Sequencing had likely introduced a cluster of highly shared sequence variants as an artifact. The study found most TCR sequences rare, yet found some public TCRs in many donors. At a 0.05 false discovery rate, a later analysis found some 18,000 TCR beta sequences to be associated with HLA alleles.

Germline V gene lookup returns CDR1 ENHRY and CDR2 SYGVKD. This CDR3 comprises 14 residues. The junction had 9 bases not matched to a gene; V was cut back by 11 bases and J by 4 bases. The PCR ran on 60 Vbeta and 13 Jbeta primers. The table came from immunoSEQ multiplex PCR; TCRdb's copy has only in-frame clones and leaves some out. The profile covers approximately 190,000 clones, with about 84% appearing a single time and roughly 15% taken by the ten largest. A remark on this clone: Its specificity is not known.

The clonotype originates from a woman in her thirties in good health and CMV-seropositive. Sequenced input: PBMCs. The chain uses TRBV10-3 and TRBJ1-2; TRBD1 matches at 11 bases. The CDR3 bases are TGTGCCTCTACTGGGGGACAGGGGGTCTATGGCTACACCTTC. Translating gives CASTGGQGVYGYTF.